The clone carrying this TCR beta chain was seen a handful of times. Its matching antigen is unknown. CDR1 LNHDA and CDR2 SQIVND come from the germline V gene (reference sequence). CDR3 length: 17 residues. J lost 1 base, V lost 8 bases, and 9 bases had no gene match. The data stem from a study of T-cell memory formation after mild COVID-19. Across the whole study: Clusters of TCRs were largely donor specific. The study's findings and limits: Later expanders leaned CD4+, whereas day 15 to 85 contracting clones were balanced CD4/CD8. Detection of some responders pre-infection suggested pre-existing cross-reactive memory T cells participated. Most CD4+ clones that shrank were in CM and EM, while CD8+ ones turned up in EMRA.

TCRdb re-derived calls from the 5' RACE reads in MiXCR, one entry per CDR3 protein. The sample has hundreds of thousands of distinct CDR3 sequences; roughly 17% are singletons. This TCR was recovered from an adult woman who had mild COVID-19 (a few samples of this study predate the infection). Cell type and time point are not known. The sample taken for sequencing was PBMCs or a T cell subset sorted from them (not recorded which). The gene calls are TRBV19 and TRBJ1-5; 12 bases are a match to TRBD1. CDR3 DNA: TGTGCCAGTGGCCGGGACAGGGGGCAAGCGAGCAATCAGCCCCAGCATTTT. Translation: CASGRDRGQASNQPQHF.